The 14 T cell receptor beta chains below come from one sample, sequenced in a study of blood T cell repertoires in COVID-19. Produced via immunoSEQ multiplex PCR; TCRdb's table is partial and in-frame only. The profile shows about 63,000 clones, 80% to 90% of them singletons. The sequencing input was PBMCs or T cells enriched from blood (not recorded which). All receptors come from a woman in her thirties or forties with acute COVID-19.

V usage is TRBV5-1 and J usage is TRBJ2-1; 9 positions match TRBD2. This CDR3 is 15 amino acids long. The germline gives CDR1 SGHRS, CDR2 YFSETQ. With 1 base clipped from V and 4 bases from J, the junction kept 3 bases outside the gene matches. The CDR3 loop is CASSLQRGDYNEQFF. For the CDR3, the DNA is TGCGCCAGCAGCTTGCAGCGGGGGGATTACAATGAGCAGTTCTTC.

The rearrangement uses TRBV5-1 and TRBJ2-5, with 8 nucleotides matching TRBD2. The CDR3 has 16 residues. The V and J ends lost 0 bases and 5 bases, in that order; junction bases with no gene match: 9. Germline lookup yields CDR1 SGHRS and CDR2 YFSETQ. CDR3 DNA sequence: TGCGCCAGCAGCTTGGCCTTGGGCACGGGGGGGGAGACCCAGTACTTC. It encodes CASSLALGTGGETQYF.

This chain joins TRBV3-1 (or the pseudogene TRBV3-2) and TRBJ1-2, with TRBD1 matching 8 bases. Looked up from germline, CDR1 is LGHDT and CDR2 is YNNKEL (reference sequence). CDR3 length equals 14 residues. Trimming removed 4 bases from V and 7 bases from J; junction bases left unmatched: 8. The CDR3 DNA is TGTGCCAGCAGCCTCGGACAGGGTCGGAGTGGCTACACCTTC. Translating it yields CASSLGQGRSGYTF.

This sequence joins TRBV5-1 and TRBJ1-2, with TRBD1 identical over 9 bases. The V gene's germline CDR1 is SGHRS and CDR2 YFSETQ. Unmatched junction bases numbered 11, after V lost 4 bases and J lost 7 bases. The CDR3 consists of 15 residues. The CDR3 coding sequence is TGCGCCAGCAGCCGCACACAGGGGGCTGGTAGTGGCTACACCTTC. Protein sequence: CASSRTQGAGSGYTF.

The chain couples TRBV4-1 to TRBJ2-5, with a possible D match to TRBD2 (5 bases). CDR3 length equals 17 residues. Germline V lookup: CDR1 MGHRA, CDR2 YSYEKL. V gave up 0 bases and J gave up 5 bases, with 19 bases separating them. The CDR3 region has the DNA TGCGCCAGCAGCCAAGAGGGGAACGGGATAATGAGGGAGACCCAGTACTTC. It specifies CASSQEGNGIMRETQYF.

J is TRBJ1-5 and V is TRBV2, with TRBD1 as a possible D gene (6 bases). V lost 6 bases and J 1 base, leaving 10 bases between the germline ends. The CDR3 extends over 14 amino acids. Germline loops: CDR1 SNHLY, CDR2 FYNNEI. The CDR3 coding sequence is TGTGCCAGCAGGATGGGACACAGCAATCAGCCCCAGCATTTT. Its translation is CASRMGHSNQPQHF. The variable domain in full, with the rest retrieved from reference TRBV2 and TRBJ1-5, is EPEVTQTPSHQVTQMGQEVILRCVPISNHLYFYWYRQILGQKVEFLVSFYNNEISEKSEIFDDQFSVERPDGSNFTLKIRSTKLEDSAMYFCASRMGHSNQPQHFGDGTRLSIL.

This CDR3 reads CASSEPGTDYGYTF. The CDR3, as DNA: TGTGCCAGCAGTGAACCAGGGACAGACTATGGCTACACCTTC. The genes are TRBV6-1 and TRBJ1-2; 7 bases are a match to TRBD1. J gave up 3 bases and V 2 bases, and 3 bases lay outside the gene matches. In germline, CDR1 is MNHNS, CDR2 SASEGT. The CDR3 has 14 amino acids.

This clone was detected a few times. V is TRBV11-2 and J is TRBJ1-6; D gene unclear. The V and J ends lost 5 bases and 5 bases respectively, with 13 bases between them. CDR1 and CDR2 (germline): SGHAT, FQNNGV. This CDR3 comprises 15 residues. CDR3 protein: CASSAAASNNSPLHF. CDR3 bases: TGTGCCAGCAGCGCCGCGGCTTCAAATAATTCACCCCTCCACTTT. The full variable domain, in which reference TRBV11-2 and TRBJ1-6 provide the parts outside the CDR3, is EAGVAQSPRYKIIEKRQSVAFWCNPISGHATLYWYQQILGQGPKLLIQFQNNGVVDDSQLPKDRFSAERLKGVDSTLKIQPAKLEDSAVYLCASSAAASNNSPLHFGNGTRLTVT.

The chain recombines TRBV19 with TRBJ1-4, with TRBD1 matching 7 bases. J lost 8 bases, V lost 5 bases, and 5 bases had no gene match. The CDR3 sequence is 13 residues long. Germline V gives CDR1 LNHDA, CDR2 SQIVND (reference sequence). The CDR3 DNA sequence: TGTGCCAGTAGTGGCAGGGGGACGGAAAAACTGTTTTTT. Protein: CASSGRGTEKLFF.

The V gene is TRBV18, the J gene TRBJ1-4; TRBD1 might be the D (5 bases). V was cut by 3 bases and J by 6 bases, with 14 bases left in between. Germline CDR1 is KGHSH and CDR2 is LQKENI. This CDR3 contains 15 residues. This CDR3 is CASSPQGTVDEKLFF. CDR3 coding DNA: TGTGCCAGCTCACCGCAGGGAACGGTTGATGAAAAACTGTTTTTT.

V usage is TRBV20-1 and J usage is TRBJ2-1; unclear D gene. This CDR3 contains 12 residues. Germline values: CDR1 DFQATT, CDR2 SNEGSKA (reference sequence). Trimming left V 3 bases short and J 2 bases short, with 5 bases between. The CDR3 sequence: CSASTAYNEQFF. In nucleotides, the CDR3 is TGCAGTGCTAGTACAGCCTACAATGAGCAGTTCTTC.

The chain combines TRBV6-2 or TRBV6-3 with TRBJ1-1; no definite D call. The germline V and J ends were trimmed by 4 bases and 0 bases, with 15 bases remaining between them. This CDR3 comprises 16 residues. Per the germline V gene, CDR1 is MNHEY and CDR2 is SVGEGT. The CDR3 DNA sequence: TGTGCCAGCAGTTCCAAGATTAGGACTGTGAACACTGAAGCTTTCTTT. Encoded protein: CASSSKIRTVNTEAFF.

This clone showed up just a few times. This rearrangement joins TRBV4-1 to TRBJ2-2; D is possibly TRBD2 (6 bases). The CDR3 covers 14 residues. The V and J ends lost 4 bases and 5 bases respectively, with 11 bases between them. Looked up from germline, CDR1 is MGHRA and CDR2 is YSYEKL. The CDR3 is CASSLVGGTGELFF. The CDR3 coding sequence is TGCGCCAGCAGCCTAGTGGGAGGAACCGGGGAGCTGTTTTTT.

The chain links TRBV10-3 to TRBJ1-1; 7 bases map to TRBD1. The J segment lost 6 bases and the V segment lost 4 bases, leaving 8 bases of the junction unmatched. Germline lookup yields CDR1 ENHRY and CDR2 SYGVKD. The CDR3 is made up of 14 amino acids. CDR3 nucleotide sequence: TGTGCCATCAGTGGGCCAGGACAGGTTCCTGAAGCTTTCTTT. Its protein product is CAISGPGQVPEAFF.